This section outlines one T cell receptor (beta chain) sequence together with its context. Its antigen is not known. This record belongs to a study of blood T cells in healthy people across ages. General observations from the study: Long-lived and aged donors differed, with more naive CD4+ cells and higher diversity in the long-lived.

The CDR3 loop spans 13 amino acids. Germline CDR1 SQVTM, CDR2 ANQGSEA. Deletions cut 7 bases from V and 2 bases from J, with 15 bases between. Combining a sample-barcoded 5' primer with a J-beta primer mix, a second PCR ran for 7 to 11 cycles. Each CDR3 protein is one row after TCRdb ran MiXCR on the 5' RACE reads. The sample includes 950,000 to 1,200,000 distinct CDR3 sequences, approximately 38% of them seen just once. V gene TRBV29-1 combines with J gene TRBJ2-7; D might be TRBD1 (5 bases). This clonotype originated in a man younger than 35 in good health. Material for sequencing was blood. The CDR3 region is CSGAHRQTYEQYF. The CDR3 region has the DNA TGCAGCGGTGCGCACAGGCAGACCTACGAGCAGTACTTC.